This TCR beta chain was recorded in a study of T cell repertoires in cytomegalovirus infection. Across the whole study: Recently identified HLA-C-restricted and well-studied HLA-B-restricted CMV epitopes were used. Indications came from public TCR beta signatures; they pointed to CMV infection and to a matching HLA type.

Germline CDR1 reads SEHNR; CDR2 reads FQNEAQ (reference sequence). The CDR3 extends over 15 amino acids. V dropped 5 bases and J dropped 2 bases, with 15 bases sitting between them. Each CDR3 protein is one row after TCRdb ran MiXCR on the reads. In the table there are about 570,000 distinct CDR3 sequences, about 40% of which are singletons. Study observations and caveats: Predominance within the ex vivo response was attributable to HLA-C-restricted CMV-specific TCR beta clonotypes. The cumulative frequency of public TCR beta families identified carriers of CMV plus the relevant HLA.

To note about this clonotype: The antigen is undetermined.

Sequencing used cultured PBMCs, obtained from culture after CMV antigen stimulation. The receptor was isolated from a human donor in good health (CMV status not recorded). Some clones in this sample may be carry-over from other donors' samples. The rearrangement links TRBV7-9 to TRBJ1-1; a possible D gene is TRBD1 (6 bases). The CDR3 loop is CASSPPDRINTEAFF. The CDR3 bases are TGTGCCAGCAGCCCCCCGGACAGAATTAACACTGAAGCTTTCTTT.